This record covers a single TCR beta chain. Its target is unknown. CDR3 size: 16 residues. CDR1 and CDR2 from the germline V gene are SGHRS and YFSETQ. With 0 bases removed from V and 2 bases from J, the gap between germline ends came to 13 bases. The data were obtained in a study of T cell responses to AZD1222 COVID-19 vaccine. Study-level results: Unmutated regions of variants are reportedly targeted by nearly half of spike-specific TCRs.

Repertoires were generated with immunoSEQ multiplex PCR, while TCRdb's copy carries only in-frame clones and drops some. Of tens of thousands of clones listed, around 82% are singletons. The specimen comprised peripheral blood, sampled on day 0 of AZD1222 vaccination. This rearrangement joins TRBV5-1 to TRBJ2-3; TRBD1 is a possible D gene (6 bases). The clonotype originates from an adult in good health. CDR3 nucleotide sequence: TGCGCCAGCAGCTTGGCCGGGCAGGGGTCCACAGATACGCAGTATTTT. Protein sequence: CASSLAGQGSTDTQYF.